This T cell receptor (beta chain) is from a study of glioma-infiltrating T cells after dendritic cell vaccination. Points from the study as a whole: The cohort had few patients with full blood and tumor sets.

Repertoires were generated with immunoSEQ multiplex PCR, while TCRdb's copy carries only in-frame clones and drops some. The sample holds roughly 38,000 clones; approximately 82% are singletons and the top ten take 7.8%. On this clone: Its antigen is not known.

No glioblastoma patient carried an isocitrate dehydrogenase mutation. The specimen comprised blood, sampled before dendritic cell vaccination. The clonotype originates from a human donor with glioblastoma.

The CDR3 DNA sequence: TGTGCAAGTCGCCACTCCGGGGGGGCGAGTGTAGTGGAGACCCAGTACTTC. Amino acid sequence: CASRHSGGASVVETQYF. The chain employs TRBV12-2 and TRBJ2-5; whether TRBD2, the table's D call, matches the DNA was not checked. TRBV12-2 is annotated as a pseudogene. The CDR3 spans 17 residues.